These 14 T cell receptor beta chains came from one sample sequenced in a study of T cells in Graves' hyperthyroidism and ophthalmopathy (dated by TCRdb to about 2019). Libraries came from multiplex PCR. The run used an Illumina HiSeq 2000. Amplification of TCR beta CDR3 regions was carried out from RNA transcripts. A first-round RT-PCR of the TCR CDR3 used the HTBI primer set with the Qiagen OneStep RT-PCR kit. TCRdb redid the processing of the public reads, applying fastp at Q25 and MiXCR, and retained in-frame beta chains. Each record represents a unique CDR3 protein, reported with the most common genes and DNA among its rows. Within this sample are more than 550,000 distinct CDR3 sequences, with around 20% of them counted one time only. Clones ranked in the top ten supply approximately 15% of the sample. Sequencing input: blood. Receptors were obtained from a woman aged 50 to 65 with Graves' hyperthyroidism that later progressed to Graves' ophthalmopathy.

Comment on this clonotype: One end of the junction does not line up with germline, which may come from a read error. The CDR3 sequence is CASTPTGGNNGELFF. CDR3 DNA: TGTGCCAGCACCCCGACAGGGGGCAACAACGGGGAGCTGTTTTTT. The V gene is TRBV27, the J gene TRBJ2-2; 10 nucleotides agree with TRBD1. From germline, CDR1 is MNHEY and CDR2 SMNVEV (reference sequence). The CDR3 contains 15 residues.

A single count supports this clonotype. The genes are TRBV3-1 and TRBJ1-1, with D possibly being TRBD1 (5 bases). The CDR3 consists of 15 residues. Trimming left V 4 bases short and J 2 bases short, with 14 bases between. Looked up from germline, CDR1 is LGHDT and CDR2 is YNNKEL (reference sequence). In DNA, the CDR3 is TGTGCCAGCAGCCCACTGGGGGTGCCCAACACTGAAGCTTTCTTT. This codes for CASSPLGVPNTEAFF.

Many counts were recorded for this clonotype. The chain links TRBV5-5 to TRBJ2-2; D not certain. CDR1 is SGHKS, CDR2 YYEKEE, per germline (reference sequence). The V end was cut by 5 bases, the J end by 1 base, with 9 bases between. The CDR3 sequence is 14 residues long. The chain's CDR3 is CASSSQVNTGELFF. In nucleotides, the CDR3 is TGTGCCAGCAGTAGTCAGGTGAACACCGGGGAGCTGTTTTTT.

This sequence joins TRBV7-9 and TRBJ1-5; D call uncertain. The CDR3 has 14 amino acids. Germline loops: CDR1 SEHNR, CDR2 FQNEAQ (reference sequence). Trimming shortened V by 2 bases and J by 7 bases, and 12 bases separated the two germline ends. The CDR3 DNA reads TGTGCCAGCAGCTTAACCCAGGTGGGGCAGCCCCAGCATTTT. Translating it yields CASSLTQVGQPQHF.

This clonotype was recorded at least ten times. This chain connects TRBV11-2 to TRBJ2-4, with TRBD2 as a possible D gene (6 bases). The CDR3 extends over 15 amino acids. The germline V gene encodes CDR1 SGHAT and CDR2 FQNNGV. With 1 base removed from V and 4 bases from J, the gap between germline ends came to 11 bases. CDR3 loop: CASSLGGDGKNIQYF. DNA for the CDR3: TGTGCCAGCAGCTTAGGCGGGGATGGGAAAAACATTCAGTACTTC.

This clonotype occurred many times. The J gene is TRBJ1-1, the V gene TRBV3-1; D unclear. Looked up from germline, CDR1 is LGHDT and CDR2 is YNNKEL (reference sequence). Trimming pared 5 bases from V and 4 bases from J, leaving 14 bases between. The CDR3 covers 14 residues. The CDR3 sequence: CASSASFTFTEAFF. DNA for the CDR3: TGTGCCAGCAGCGCCTCCTTTACGTTCACTGAAGCTTTCTTT.

This sequence joins TRBV7-9 and TRBJ1-1; D not resolved. CDR3 size: 13 residues. Deletions cut 3 bases from V and 6 bases from J, with 11 bases between. Looked up from germline, CDR1 is SEHNR and CDR2 is FQNEAQ (reference sequence). CDR3 amino acids: CASSLALSPEAFF. The CDR3 nucleotides are TGTGCCAGCAGCTTGGCCTTATCCCCTGAAGCTTTCTTT.

The V gene is TRBV20-1, the J gene TRBJ2-2; TRBD2 aligns across 8 bases. The CDR3 is 14 residues long. The germline V gene encodes CDR1 DFQATT and CDR2 SNEGSKA (reference sequence). With V trimmed by 4 bases and J by 4 bases, 5 bases remained unmatched. CDR3 amino acids: CSAKLAGLTGELFF. The CDR3 nucleotides are TGCAGTGCTAAGCTAGCGGGTCTCACCGGGGAGCTGTTTTTT.

This clonotype has a count of ten or more. This chain links TRBV7-6 with TRBJ2-2, with a weak D call TRBD1 (6 bases). CDR1 and CDR2 from the germline V gene are SGHVS and FNYEAQ. Trimming left V 4 bases short and J 4 bases short, with 10 bases between. CDR3 length equals 14 residues. CDR3 amino acids: CASSSTGLTGELFF. CDR3 DNA: TGTGCCAGCAGCTCAACAGGGCTCACCGGGGAGCTGTTTTTT.

This clonotype was counted between two and nine times. The V gene is TRBV3-1, the J gene TRBJ2-3, with unresolved D. The J call may be faulty, since TRBJ1-5 better matches the DNA end. The germline V gene encodes CDR1 LGHDT and CDR2 YNNKEL (reference sequence). CDR3 size: 14 residues. The CDR3 DNA is TGTGCCAGCAGCCCCAATCTCAACACAGATACGCAGCATTTT. As protein: CASSPNLNTDTQHF.

Only a few counts were recorded for this clonotype. The chain joins TRBV7-8 to TRBJ1-6; the D is unclear. The CDR3 is made up of 17 amino acids. Trimming removed 1 base at V and 0 bases at J, with 10 bases between. CDR1 is SGHVS, CDR2 FQNEAQ, per germline. CDR3 DNA: TGTGCCAGCAGCTTAGAGTTACCGAGCTCCTATAATTCACCCCTCCACTTT. Translating gives CASSLELPSSYNSPLHF.

This clonotype showed up just a few times. A much larger clone differs by one base, so this may be a read error. The conserved phenylalanine or tryptophan is not found at the CDR3 terminus, so this likely reflects a read error. The chain carries TRBV2 and TRBJ2-2; the D gene is possibly TRBD2 (7 bases). Trimming removed 6 bases at V and 5 bases at J, with 13 bases between. The length of the CDR3 is 14 residues. Germline CDR1 and CDR2: SNHLY and FYNNEI. For the CDR3, the DNA is TGTGCCAGCAGGAGAGGGGGGGTAACCGGGGAGCTGTTTCTT. It encodes CASRRGGVTGELFL.

This clonotype was detected many times. The V and J genes are TRBV27 and TRBJ1-2; weak D call: TRBD1 (5 bases). V was cut by 1 base and J by 6 bases, with 12 bases left in between. This CDR3 region has 14 residues. Germline lookup yields CDR1 MNHEY and CDR2 SMNVEV (reference sequence). The CDR3 loop reads CASSLFTGADGYTF. CDR3 coding DNA: TGTGCCAGCAGTTTATTTACCGGGGCGGATGGCTACACCTTC.

The chain links TRBV10-3 to TRBJ1-1; unclear D gene. V lost 6 bases to trimming and J lost 1 base, with 12 bases between them. This CDR3 has 14 residues. Germline V CDR1 and CDR2: ENHRY, SYGVKD. The CDR3, as DNA: TGTGCCATCAGGGGCGTGACAAAGAACACTGAAGCTTTCTTT. It codes for CAIRGVTKNTEAFF.